Shown below are 32 T cell receptor beta chains from a single sample sequenced in a study of PD-1 blockade in classical Hodgkin lymphoma. Assay used: immunoSEQ multiplex PCR; TCRdb lists only in-frame clones, some missing. Of tens of thousands of clones detected, around 87% appear once; the ten largest clones hold 15%. Each patient's relapse followed autologous stem cell transplantation, and brentuximab vedotin exposure varied. Sequences were derived from peripheral blood mononuclear cells (PBMCs), sampled at baseline. The receptors shown here come from a human donor with classical Hodgkin lymphoma.

V and J are TRBV5-6 and TRBJ1-6, with unresolved D. The germline CDR1 and CDR2 sequences are SGHDT and YYEEEE. The length of the CDR3 is 15 residues. Trimming cost V 6 bases and J 8 bases, with 18 bases left between them. CDR3 nucleotide sequence: TGTGCCAGCATCGTCCGGGAGGGCTTCGATTCACCCCTCCACTTT. Its translation is CASIVREGFDSPLHF.

This chain uses TRBV6-1 with TRBJ2-3; D is perhaps TRBD1 (5 bases). From germline, CDR1 is MNHNS and CDR2 SASEGT. The CDR3 contains 14 residues. The germline V and J ends were trimmed by 5 bases and 2 bases, with 11 bases remaining between them. CDR3 protein: CASSTQDTTDTQYF. CDR3 bases: TGTGCCAGCAGTACTCAGGACACCACAGATACGCAGTATTTT.

The chain employs TRBV2 and TRBJ1-1; D may be TRBD1 (6 bases). Per the germline V gene, CDR1 is SNHLY and CDR2 is FYNNEI. With 10 bases removed from V and 0 bases from J, the gap between germline ends came to 12 bases. The CDR3 has 13 amino acids. CDR3 DNA: TGTGCCAACCCCGGACAGTTGAACACTGAAGCTTTCTTT. Translated: CANPGQLNTEAFF.

V and J are TRBV27 and TRBJ2-1; D uncertain. CDR3 length: 12 residues. CDR1 and CDR2 (germline): MNHEY, SMNVEV (reference sequence). With 7 bases removed from V and 7 bases from J, the gap between germline ends came to 11 bases. In nucleotides, the CDR3 is TGTGCCAGCAAACGGTTGGGGAATGAGCAGTTCTTC. It encodes CASKRLGNEQFF.

The chain couples TRBV28 to TRBJ2-1, with D tentatively TRBD1 (5 bases). The germline V and J ends were trimmed by 6 bases and 8 bases, with 14 bases remaining between them. This CDR3 has 13 amino acids. CDR1 and CDR2 (germline): MDHEN, SYDVKM. In DNA, the CDR3 is TGTGCCAGCAGCCCCCCACAGGCCCATGAGCAGTTCTTC. Residues: CASSPPQAHEQFF.

The genes are TRBV6-1 and TRBJ1-1; D gene ambiguous. Germline V gene sequence: CDR1 MNHNS, CDR2 SASEGT. With 3 bases removed from V and 0 bases from J, the gap between germline ends came to 11 bases. The CDR3 spans 15 residues. The CDR3 region has the DNA TGTGCCAGCAGTGACACCAAATCTTTGAACACTGAAGCTTTCTTT. This sequence encodes CASSDTKSLNTEAFF.

V gene TRBV13 combines with J gene TRBJ1-2, with TRBD1 as a possible D gene (5 bases). The CDR3 has 16 amino acids. Germline assignment: CDR1 PRHDT and CDR2 FYEKMQ (reference sequence). The ends were cut back, 0 bases at V and 1 base at J, with 12 bases in the middle. The CDR3 loop is CASSLGLFDSNYGYTF. The CDR3 DNA reads TGTGCCAGCAGCTTAGGCCTATTTGACAGTAACTATGGCTACACCTTC.

The chain employs TRBV5-4 and TRBJ2-2; D is ambiguous. Trimming left V 1 base short and J 0 bases short, with 7 bases between. The CDR3 covers 15 residues. Germline V lookup: CDR1 SGHNT, CDR2 YYREEE (reference sequence). This CDR3 reads CASSLLGSNTGELFF. The CDR3 DNA reads as TGTGCCAGCAGCTTGTTGGGGTCGAACACCGGGGAGCTGTTTTTT.

This CDR3 is CASSFRGAPSYEQYF. CDR3 DNA sequence: TGTGCCAGCAGTTTTAGGGGGGCCCCCTCCTACGAGCAGTACTTC. The chain carries TRBV27 and TRBJ2-7; D is tentatively TRBD1 or TRBD2 (6 bases each). V lost 3 bases and J lost 0, with 12 bases in between. This CDR3 comprises 15 residues. Germline CDR1 is MNHEY and CDR2 is SMNVEV (reference sequence).

This clone is a singleton in its sample. This chain uses TRBV4-2 with TRBJ1-1; TRBD1 matches at 7 bases. Germline V gene sequence: CDR1 LGHNA, CDR2 YNFKEQ. The V gene end was trimmed by 1 base and the J gene end by 1 base; junction bases not matched to a gene: 12. The CDR3 is made up of 18 amino acids. The CDR3: CASSQGGMLGQKNTEAFF. The CDR3, as DNA: TGTGCCAGCAGCCAAGGGGGTATGTTGGGACAGAAGAACACTGAAGCTTTCTTT.

This clone was counted between two and nine times. The J gene is TRBJ1-2, the V gene TRBV7-9; D is undetermined. CDR1 and CDR2 (germline): SEHNR, FQNEAQ (reference sequence). V was clipped by 2 bases and J by 4 bases, with 11 bases between them. The CDR3 loop spans 14 amino acids. DNA of the CDR3: TGTGCCAGCAGCTTATTAACGGATGCCTATGGCTACACCTTC. This encodes CASSLLTDAYGYTF.

The chain combines TRBV4-2 with TRBJ1-2; D is unclear. CDR3 length: 15 amino acids. CDR1 and CDR2 from the germline V gene are LGHNA and YNFKEQ. Trimming stripped 1 base from V and 2 bases from J, with 11 bases between. DNA of the CDR3: TGTGCCAGCAGCCAAGTCCAGACGGAGAACTATGGCTACACCTTC. It is translated as CASSQVQTENYGYTF.

The chain recombines TRBV5-1 with TRBJ1-3; D is uncertain. This CDR3 spans 14 amino acids. The V gene's germline CDR1 is SGHRS and CDR2 YFSETQ. Trimming pared 2 bases from V and 0 bases from J, leaving 6 bases between. CDR3 loop: CASSFGVSGNTIYF. Written as DNA, the CDR3 is TGCGCCAGCAGCTTCGGAGTCTCTGGAAACACCATATATTTT. Filled out from reference TRBV5-1 and TRBJ1-3, the complete variable domain reads KAGVTQTPRYLIKTRGQQVTLSCSPISGHRSVSWYQQTPGQGLQFLFEYFSETQRNKGNFPGRFSGRQFSNSRSEMNVSTLELGDSALYLCASSFGVSGNTIYFGEGSWLTVV.

This clone was seen more than once but under ten times. CDR3 sequence (DNA): TGTGCCAGCAGACCGCCGGGACAGGACCTCCAAGAGACCCAGTACTTC. Its protein product is CASRPPGQDLQETQYF. The gene calls are TRBV28 and TRBJ2-5; 8 bases are shared with TRBD1. CDR3 length equals 16 residues. Germline V gene data show CDR1 as MDHEN and CDR2 as SYDVKM. After removal of 6 bases from V and 1 base from J, the junction contained 10 bases not matched to a gene.

The chain combines TRBV12-5 with TRBJ1-1; D is uncertain. The CDR3 consists of 14 residues. Germline V gene data show CDR1 as LGHNT and CDR2 as FRNRAP. Between the trimmed V and J ends, which lost 8 bases and 1 base, there was a span of 14 bases. The CDR3, as DNA: TGTGCTAGTTCATTATTCGGTAAGAACACTGAAGCTTTCTTT. This sequence encodes CASSLFGKNTEAFF.

This clone was observed once. The J gene is TRBJ2-5, the V gene TRBV5-6; maybe TRBD1 (6 bases). The DNA end lines up better with TRBJ2-7; the J call may be wrong. CDR1 is SGHDT and CDR2 is YYEEEE in the germline V gene. The CDR3 covers 14 residues. CDR3: CASSGNPQGYEQYF. CDR3 DNA sequence: TGTGCCAGCAGCGGGAATCCTCAGGGGTACGAGCAGTACTTC.

The chain couples TRBV27 to TRBJ2-1, with TRBD2 matching over 12 bases. Germline values: CDR1 MNHEY, CDR2 SMNVEV (reference sequence). The CDR3 consists of 16 residues. The V gene end was trimmed by 5 bases and the J gene end by 5 bases; junction bases not matched to a gene: 7. The CDR3 bases are TGTGCCAGCAGTGCGCTAGCGGGGGGGCCAGACAATGAGCAGTTCTTC. Translation gives CASSALAGGPDNEQFF.

The rearrangement links TRBV5-4 to TRBJ1-3; perhaps TRBD1 as D (5 bases). The CDR3 runs 14 residues. Deletions cut 3 bases from V and 1 base from J, with 8 bases between. Germline V gene sequence: CDR1 SGHNT, CDR2 YYREEE (reference sequence). CDR3 region: CASSSRQSGNTIYF. The CDR3 nucleotides are TGTGCCAGCAGCTCTAGACAGTCTGGAAACACCATATATTTT.

This sequence joins TRBV7-6 and TRBJ1-1; no reliable D call. The CDR3 contains 14 residues. Germline V gives CDR1 SGHVS, CDR2 FNYEAQ. Deletions cut 7 bases from V and 4 bases from J, with 16 bases between. The CDR3 DNA sequence: TGTGCCAGCACCATCGGTAGTGGCGGCACTGAAGCTTTCTTT. Its protein is CASTIGSGGTEAFF.

The J gene is TRBJ1-1, the V gene TRBV30, with D perhaps TRBD1 (6 bases). The CDR3 consists of 14 residues. Germline V gene lookup returns CDR1 GTSNPN and CDR2 SVGIG (reference sequence). Between the trimmed V and J ends, which lost 3 bases and 2 bases, there was a span of 13 bases. The CDR3 DNA sequence: TGTGCCTGGAGGGGGCAAGGGGGAAACACTGAAGCTTTCTTT. Amino acid sequence: CAWRGQGGNTEAFF.

This sequence joins TRBV4-1 and TRBJ1-6, with D unresolved. CDR3 length: 16 residues. V was cut by 5 bases and J by 3 bases, with 14 bases left in between. Germline values: CDR1 MGHRA, CDR2 YSYEKL. The DNA for the CDR3 is TGCGCCAGCAGCGACCAGTACAGAAACTATAATTCACCCCTCCACTTT. Amino acid sequence: CASSDQYRNYNSPLHF.

This clone was seen a handful of times. The chain carries TRBV18 and TRBJ1-2, with 9 bases fitting TRBD1. The CDR3 totals 13 residues. Germline V gene sequence: CDR1 KGHSH, CDR2 LQKENI. V shed 4 bases, J shed 6 bases, and the junction held 3 bases outside the gene matches. CDR3 DNA: TGTGCCAGCTCACGTGGGACAGGGAATGGCTACACCTTC. Translation gives CASSRGTGNGYTF.

The chain recombines TRBV6-1 with TRBJ1-5; no definite D call. This CDR3 region has 14 residues. CDR1 and CDR2 (germline): MNHNS, SASEGT. V dropped 5 bases and J dropped 0 bases, with 8 bases sitting between them. For the CDR3, the DNA is TGTGCCAGCAGTCAGACGGTTAGCAATCAGCCCCAGCATTTT. Its translation: CASSQTVSNQPQHF.

This chain connects TRBV14 to TRBJ1-1; D is ambiguous. This CDR3 contains 14 residues. CDR1 and CDR2 (germline): SGHDN, FVKESK. V shed 1 base and J shed 1 base, with 7 bases lying between them. CDR3 nucleotides: TGTGCCAGCAGCCAAGTTCCTGGGAACACTGAAGCTTTCTTT. It specifies CASSQVPGNTEAFF.

This rearrangement joins TRBV15 to TRBJ2-7; TRBD1 agrees at 8 bases. The CDR3 covers 15 residues. Germline V gene lookup returns CDR1 LNHNV and CDR2 YYDKDF (reference sequence). The J segment lost 6 bases and the V segment lost 1 base, leaving 8 bases of the junction unmatched. The CDR3 DNA sequence: TGTGCCACCAGCAGAGCAAGGACAGGGAAGCGCGAGCAGTACTTC. It yields the protein CATSRARTGKREQYF.

The chain combines TRBV6-4 with TRBJ1-2; D is uncertain. V lost 3 bases and J 1 base, leaving 12 bases between the germline ends. Looked up from germline, CDR1 is MRHNA and CDR2 is SNTAGT. CDR3 length: 15 amino acids. The CDR3 DNA is TGTGCCAGCAGTGAGACCGGTAACCGTAACTATGGCTACACCTTC. Translated: CASSETGNRNYGYTF.

The chain has TRBV6-5 and TRBJ2-7, with D hard to call. The germline V gene has CDR1 MNHEY and CDR2 SVGAGI. With 8 bases removed from V and 6 bases from J, the gap between germline ends came to 8 bases. This CDR3 comprises 10 residues. In DNA form, the CDR3 reads TGTGCCAGCGGGTGGAGCGAGCAGTACTTC. This gives the protein CASGWSEQYF.

This rearrangement joins TRBV28 to TRBJ2-3, with D perhaps matching TRBD2 (5 bases). V gave up 6 bases and J gave up 2 bases, with 15 bases separating them. Germline V gene sequence: CDR1 MDHEN, CDR2 SYDVKM. This CDR3 spans 15 amino acids. The CDR3 is CASREWTEDTDTQYF. The CDR3 region has the DNA TGTGCCAGCAGGGAGTGGACTGAAGACACAGATACGCAGTATTTT.

The genes are TRBV9 and TRBJ1-6, with D possibly being TRBD1 (6 bases). Deletions cut 5 bases from V and 5 bases from J, with 17 bases between. The V gene's germline CDR1 is SGDLS and CDR2 YYNGEE. CDR3 length: 16 amino acids. The CDR3 DNA is TGTGCCAGCAGTGGGGACATGCAAGCTAATAATTCACCCCTCCACTTT. Protein product: CASSGDMQANNSPLHF.

This chain's CDR3 is CASSLVQGANTEAFF. The CDR3 DNA follows: TGTGCCAGCAGCTTAGTACAGGGTGCCAACACTGAAGCTTTCTTT. This chain joins TRBV11-2 and TRBJ1-1; TRBD1 is a possible D gene (6 bases). CDR1 and CDR2 from the germline V gene are SGHAT and FQNNGV. CDR3 length: 15 amino acids. V dropped 1 base and J dropped 2 bases, with 11 bases sitting between them.

The chain has TRBV9 and TRBJ2-3; D perhaps matches TRBD2 (7 bases). The germline V gene encodes CDR1 SGDLS and CDR2 YYNGEE. Between the trimmed V and J ends, which lost 3 bases and 6 bases, there was a span of 14 bases. The CDR3 length is 14 residues. The CDR3 DNA follows: TGTGCCAGCAGCGGCGGGGGCCCTGGGGATACGCAGTATTTT. Its translation is CASSGGGPGDTQYF.

The chain uses TRBV4-1 and TRBJ1-4, with 12 bases matching TRBD1. There are 16 residues in the CDR3. CDR1 MGHRA and CDR2 YSYEKL come from the germline V gene. The V and J ends lost 3 bases and 7 bases, in that order; junction bases with no gene match: 6. The CDR3 sequence is CASSQLPGQGAEKLFF. CDR3 in DNA: TGCGCCAGCAGCCAGCTGCCGGGACAGGGGGCTGAAAAACTGTTTTTT.